This TCR beta chain comes out of a study of response to subunit inactivated influenza vaccine. The study's findings and limits: The authors proposed limited new T cell recruitment per seasonal influenza vaccination.

This clonotype appeared many times. The target antigen is unknown. A single record per CDR3 protein comes from TCRdb applying MiXCR to the RT-PCR reads. The sample contains 530,000 or so distinct CDR3 sequences, 10% to 15% of which appear only once. V was clipped by 3 bases and J by 6 bases, with 13 bases between them. The CDR3 runs to 14 residues. This material consisted of PBMCs from blood, taken on the day of vaccination. The sequence derives from a man between 45 and 60 years old who received an inactivated influenza vaccine. The chain joins TRBV12-3 or TRBV12-4 to TRBJ2-3; maybe TRBD2 (5 bases). CDR3 protein: CASSFVLAVDTQYF. CDR3 DNA: TGTGCCAGCAGTTTCGTCCTAGCTGTGGATACGCAGTATTTT.